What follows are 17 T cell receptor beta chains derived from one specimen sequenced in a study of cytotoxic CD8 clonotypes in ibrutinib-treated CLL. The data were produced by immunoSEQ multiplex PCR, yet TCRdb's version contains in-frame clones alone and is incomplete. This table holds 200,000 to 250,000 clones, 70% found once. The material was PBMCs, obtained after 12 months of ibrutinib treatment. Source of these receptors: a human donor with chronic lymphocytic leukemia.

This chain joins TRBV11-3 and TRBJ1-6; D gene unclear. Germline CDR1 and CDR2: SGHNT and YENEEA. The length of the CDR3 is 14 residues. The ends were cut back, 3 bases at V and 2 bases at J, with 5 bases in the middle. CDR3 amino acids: CASSFLPYNSPLHF. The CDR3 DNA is TGTGCCAGCAGCTTTCTCCCCTATAATTCACCCCTCCACTTT.

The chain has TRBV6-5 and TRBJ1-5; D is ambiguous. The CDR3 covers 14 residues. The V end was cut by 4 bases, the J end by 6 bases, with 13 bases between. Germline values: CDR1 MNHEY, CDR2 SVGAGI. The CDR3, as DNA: TGTGCCAGCAGTTTCCGGGCTGGGAGTCAGCCCCAGCATTTT. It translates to CASSFRAGSQPQHF.

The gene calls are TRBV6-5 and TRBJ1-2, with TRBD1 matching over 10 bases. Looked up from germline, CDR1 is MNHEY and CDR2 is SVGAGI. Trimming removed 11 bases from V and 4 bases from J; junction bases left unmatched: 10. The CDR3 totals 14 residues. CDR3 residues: CASRPDRGSYGYTF. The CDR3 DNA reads TGTGCCTCAAGGCCGGACAGGGGGTCCTATGGCTACACCTTC.

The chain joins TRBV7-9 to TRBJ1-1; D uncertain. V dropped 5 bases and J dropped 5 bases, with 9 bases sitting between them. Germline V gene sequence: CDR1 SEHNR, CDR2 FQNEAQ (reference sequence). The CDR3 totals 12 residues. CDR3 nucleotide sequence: TGTGCCAGCAGCGTCGGGGTTACTGAAGCTTTCTTT. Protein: CASSVGVTEAFF. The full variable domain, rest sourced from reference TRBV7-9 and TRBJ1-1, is DTGVSQNPRHKITKRGQNVTFRCDPISEHNRLYWYRQTLGQGPEFLTYFQNEAQLEKSRLLSDRFSAERPKGSFSTLEIQRTEQGDSAMYLCASSVGVTEAFFGQGTRLTVV.

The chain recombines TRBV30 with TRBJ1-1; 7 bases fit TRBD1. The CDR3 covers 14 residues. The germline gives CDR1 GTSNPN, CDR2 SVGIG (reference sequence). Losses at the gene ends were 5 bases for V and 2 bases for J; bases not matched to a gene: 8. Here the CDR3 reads CAWVLTGTNTEAFF. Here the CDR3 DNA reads TGTGCCTGGGTTCTGACAGGGACCAACACTGAAGCTTTCTTT.

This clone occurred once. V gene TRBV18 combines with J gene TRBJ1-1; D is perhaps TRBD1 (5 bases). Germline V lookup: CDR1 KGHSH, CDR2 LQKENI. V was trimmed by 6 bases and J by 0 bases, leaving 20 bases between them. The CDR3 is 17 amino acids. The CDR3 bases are TGTGCCAGCTCCCCCTACGTCGGGGGTGGCTTGAACACTGAAGCTTTCTTT. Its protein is CASSPYVGGGLNTEAFF.

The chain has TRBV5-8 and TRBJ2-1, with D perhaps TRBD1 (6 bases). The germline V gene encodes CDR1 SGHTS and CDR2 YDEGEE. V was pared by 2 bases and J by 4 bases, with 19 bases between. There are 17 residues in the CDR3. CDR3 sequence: CASSFFSGVMGYNEQFF. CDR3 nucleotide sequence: TGTGCCAGCAGCTTCTTTTCAGGGGTTATGGGGTACAATGAGCAGTTCTTC.

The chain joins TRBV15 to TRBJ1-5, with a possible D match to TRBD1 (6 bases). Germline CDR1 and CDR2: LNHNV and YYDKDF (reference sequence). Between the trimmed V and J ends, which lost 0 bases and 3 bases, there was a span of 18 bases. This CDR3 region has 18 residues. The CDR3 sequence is CATSREGGGVGNNQPQHF. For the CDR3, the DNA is TGTGCCACCAGCAGAGAAGGGGGAGGGGTCGGCAACAATCAGCCCCAGCATTTT.

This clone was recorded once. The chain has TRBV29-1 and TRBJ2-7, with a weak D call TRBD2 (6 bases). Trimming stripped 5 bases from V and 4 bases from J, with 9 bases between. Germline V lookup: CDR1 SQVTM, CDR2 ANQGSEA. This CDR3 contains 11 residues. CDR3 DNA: TGCAGCGTTCGGGACTCTTACGAGCAGTACTTC. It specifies CSVRDSYEQYF.

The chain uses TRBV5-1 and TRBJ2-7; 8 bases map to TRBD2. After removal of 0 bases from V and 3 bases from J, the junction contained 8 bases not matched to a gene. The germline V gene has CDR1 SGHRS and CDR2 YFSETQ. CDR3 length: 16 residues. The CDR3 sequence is CASSLGWLAGFYEQYF. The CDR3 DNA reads TGCGCCAGCAGCTTGGGTTGGCTAGCGGGTTTCTACGAGCAGTACTTC.

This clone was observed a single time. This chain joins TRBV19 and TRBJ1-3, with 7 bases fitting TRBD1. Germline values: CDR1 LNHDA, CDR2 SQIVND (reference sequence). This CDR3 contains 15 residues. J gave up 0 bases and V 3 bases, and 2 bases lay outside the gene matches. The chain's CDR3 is CASSMGQSSGNTIYF. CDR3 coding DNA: TGTGCCAGTAGTATGGGACAGTCCTCTGGAAACACCATATATTTT.

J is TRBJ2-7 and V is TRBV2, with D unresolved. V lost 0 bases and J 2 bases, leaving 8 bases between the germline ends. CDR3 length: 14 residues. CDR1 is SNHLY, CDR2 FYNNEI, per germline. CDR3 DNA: TGTGCCAGCAGTGAAGCAGCCCCACCCTACGAGCAGTACTTC. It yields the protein CASSEAAPPYEQYF.

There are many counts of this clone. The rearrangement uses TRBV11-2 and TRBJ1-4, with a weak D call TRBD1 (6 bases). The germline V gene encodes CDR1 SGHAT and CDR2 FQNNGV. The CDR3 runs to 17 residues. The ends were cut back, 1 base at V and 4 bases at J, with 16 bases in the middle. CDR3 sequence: CASSLGLWGPSNEKLFF. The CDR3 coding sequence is TGTGCCAGCAGCTTAGGACTCTGGGGGCCTAGTAATGAAAAACTGTTTTTT.

The CDR3 nucleotides are TGTGCCAGCAGTACCCCAGGGACTAGCGGGATTGCAGAGACCCAGTACTTC. It codes for CASSTPGTSGIAETQYF. The genes are TRBV2 and TRBJ2-5; 13 bases are a match to TRBD2. J lost 4 bases, V lost 5 bases, and 10 bases had no gene match. The CDR3 extends over 17 amino acids. Germline values: CDR1 SNHLY, CDR2 FYNNEI.

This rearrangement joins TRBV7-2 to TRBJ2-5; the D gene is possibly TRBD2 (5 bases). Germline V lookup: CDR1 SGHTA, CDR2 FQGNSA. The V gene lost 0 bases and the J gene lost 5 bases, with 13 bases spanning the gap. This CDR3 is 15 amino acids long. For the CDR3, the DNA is TGTGCCAGCAGCTTAGCGGCGGGCCCTAGGGAGACCCAGTACTTC. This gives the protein CASSLAAGPRETQYF.

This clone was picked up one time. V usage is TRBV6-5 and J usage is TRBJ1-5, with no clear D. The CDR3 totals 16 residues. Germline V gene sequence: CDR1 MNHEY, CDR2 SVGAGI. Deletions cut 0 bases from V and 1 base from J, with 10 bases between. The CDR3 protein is CASSYSRGSSNQPQHF. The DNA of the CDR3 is TGTGCCAGCAGTTACTCGAGAGGCAGCAGCAATCAGCCCCAGCATTTT.

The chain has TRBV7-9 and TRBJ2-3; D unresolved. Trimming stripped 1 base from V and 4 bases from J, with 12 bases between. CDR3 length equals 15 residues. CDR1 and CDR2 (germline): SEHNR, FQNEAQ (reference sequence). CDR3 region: CASSLDGIGPDTQYF. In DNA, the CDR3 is TGTGCCAGCAGCTTAGATGGAATCGGGCCAGATACGCAGTATTTT.